Described below is a single T cell receptor beta chain sequence and its context. This receptor's antigen is unknown. No much larger clonotype is one base removed from it; base qualities were not supplied. V sheds 7 bases and J sheds 1 base, leaving 14 bases between their ends. Including cysteine and phenylalanine, the CDR3 has 14 amino acids. CDR3 DNA only is kept here, 42 bases in frame from base 1. The CDR1 and CDR2 encoded by the germline V gene are SGHTA and FQGNSA. A patient counted as having stable Graves' hyperthyroidism if no progression to ophthalmopathy occurred over 18 months of follow-up. Hyperthyroidism patients were newly diagnosed, had a disease duration of under 2 months, and were aged 18 to 65 years. Exclusion was applied to patients with uncontrolled infections, other autoimmune diseases, pregnancy or lactation. Diagnoses relied on clinical symptoms, serum thyroxine and TRAb, thyroid ultrasound and orbital computed tomography. Trizol reagent was used to extract total RNA, and RNA quality was then checked on an Agilent 2100 Bioanalyzer.

This sample was included in a study of T cells in Graves' hyperthyroidism and ophthalmopathy (dated by TCRdb to between 2018 and 2021). A note on the overall study: A discovery cohort of about 96 patients, about 43 with Graves' ophthalmopathy and 55 to 65 with stable Graves' hyperthyroidism, was used to find distinguishing TCR V-J signatures. In addition, the study compared T-cell repertoires in thyroid tissue and in blood from a handful of Graves' hyperthyroidism patients. An independent validation cohort of under 20 hyperthyroidism patients and approximately 15 patients who later progressed to ophthalmopathy tested prospective prediction of ophthalmopathy. After sampling, hyperthyroidism patients received methimazole starting at 30 mg daily, and ophthalmopathy patients received high-dose intravenous methylprednisolone. The approximately 95 discovery patients were divided at random into training and test sets in a 7:3 ratio. TCR Vbeta CDR3 sequencing of 120 to 150 peripheral blood samples (roughly 41 ophthalmopathy, roughly 72 hyperthyroidism and around 17 progressor patients) is reported in the paper.

Beyond this particular receptor, the publication reports: In validation, progression to ophthalmopathy was predicted by the model with roughly 69% sensitivity and around 76% specificity, a median of approximately 7.1 months before onset. Blood samples also contained most of the expanded thyroid clonotypes (frequency above 0.001), which suggests that blood repertoires may reflect thyroid immune responses. Sample size was not statistically predetermined, and blinding of investigators to group allocation was not performed. In cross-validation, a model built on a 13 V-J signature told ophthalmopathy apart from stable hyperthyroidism with 85% to 90% sensitivity and 81% to 82% specificity, and in testing the same model reached 80%/75%.

Amplification of TCR beta CDR3 regions was carried out from RNA transcripts. The TCR CDR3 was subjected to a first round of RT-PCR using the HTBI primer set and the Qiagen OneStep RT-PCR kit. A second multiplex PCR round built the libraries, followed by size selection and purification. Sequencing of the libraries was done on an Illumina HiSeq2000 using paired-end 100 bp reads. The original pipeline was this. SOAPnuke was used to process the raw data, removing reads that contained adapters or uncalled bases, had a mean Phred below 15, or lacked an exact match to the constant primer or identifier. COPE v1.2.5 was used to merge the high-quality paired reads, and each unique nucleotide sequence was defined as a clonotype. MiTCR v1.1 was used to align clonotypes to the IMGT TRBV, TRBD and TRBJ reference segments. Analysis was restricted to V-J combinations with a frequency above 0.0001, which covered just over 98% of repertoires. The TCS score was defined as the ratio of F50 (clonal expansion) to E x V (chaos), calculated using BLOSUM62-based TCRdist between CDR3 peptides within each V-J. Welch's t-statistics and random forest reduced some 510 V-J features to roughly 13, which were used in a naive Bayes classifier (R e1071). The Morisita-Horn index was used to measure how similar the thyroid and blood repertoires were. The public reads were run again by TCRdb, first through fastp at Q25 and then through MiXCR, and only productive beta chains were kept. Records with the same CDR3 protein are collapsed into one entry carrying the most frequent genes and DNA. These V and J calls are TCRdb output, not the study's own analysis. The sample contains a few hundred thousand distinct CDR3 sequences, about half of them found a single time. The ten most abundant clones make up more than 7% of the sample.

The sequencing input was peripheral blood or thyroid tissue (not recorded which). Recombination joined TRBV7-2 with TRBJ2-7; the D segment may tentatively be TRBD1 or TRBD2, each giving 6 matched bases. This clonotype was obtained from a woman aged 18-29 years with Graves' hyperthyroidism. The nucleotide sequence is TGTGCCAGCACCCCAGGAGGGGGGTCCTACGAGCAGTACTTC. This gives the protein CASTPGGGSYEQYF. The CDR3, completed at both ends by the reference TRBV7-2 and TRBJ2-7 genes, gives the full variable domain GAGVSQSPSNKVTEKGKDVELRCDPISGHTALYWYRQSLGQGLEFLIYFQGNSAPDKSGLPSDRFSAERTGGSVSTLTIQRTQQEDSAVYLCASTPGGGSYEQYFGPGTRLTVT.